The source of this T cell receptor (beta chain) is a study of graft-versus-host responses after intestinal transplantation (dated by TCRdb to the early 2020s). For the study in its entirety: Recipients received multivisceral, liver-intestinal, or isolated intestinal transplants. To identify alloreactive clones, pre-transplant mixed lymphocyte reaction products were sequenced and then compared with unstimulated pre-transplant donor and recipient T cells. The cohort enrolled 24 intestinal transplant recipients, one of whom was a retransplant, and a few patients without pretransplant specimens were excluded. Rather than going through the commercial service, samples from a few later patients were sequenced in-house on an Illumina MiSeq and processed with MiXCR. A peak of at least 4% donor T cells among recipient peripheral blood mononuclear cells was the definition used for donor T cell macrochimerism. Every recipient was given anti-thymocyte globulin induction, followed by 3 to 4 years of maintenance tacrolimus and steroids. Graft-versus-host and host-versus-graft alloreactive T cell clones were tracked in the graft, circulation and bone marrow after intestinal transplantation using bulk TCR-beta CDR3 sequencing. On the study overall, not on this receptor specifically: Peak levels of circulating GvH clones were associated with declines in HvG clones early after transplant. In the allografts of patients with donor T cell macrochimerism, GvH to HvG T cell clonal ratios were high. GvH clones were detected in recipient bone marrow, and some of these GvH clones were observed earlier in ileal mucosa or blood, consistent with an intestinal mucosal origin. The relatively low number and heterogeneity of intestinal transplant patients limited the conclusions.

The label giving this sample's time point can be read as: cells obtained before transplantation from donor or recipient. CD3+CD4+ and CD3+CD8+ populations were FACS-sorted from unstimulated pre-transplant donor and recipient cells taken from spleen or lymph nodes. The CDR3 measures 13 amino acids from cysteine to phenylalanine. The DNA shown is the 39-base CDR3, in frame from base 1. V is shortened by 6 bases, J by 1 base, and the region joining them spans 11 bases. Taken from the germline V gene, the CDR1 and CDR2 loops are SGDLS and YYNGEE. In its sample, this clone was seen once. The clone's antigen remains unknown. No base-level quality is on record; no much larger clone is a single base apart. The same CDR3 can be traced to other DNA sequences in this sample. Library generation was performed with the immunoSEQ multiplex PCR assay. For most patients, genomic DNA was isolated with the Qiagen DNeasy Blood and Tissue Kit and shipped frozen to Adaptive Biotechnologies for TCR sequencing. For most patients, high-throughput TCR-beta CDR3 sequencing of genomic DNA was performed by Adaptive Biotechnologies. The original methods were these. TCR sequencing data for over 15 patients were retrieved from Adaptive's ImmunoSEQ software; three other patients were processed with MiXCR and VDJtools. To correct CD4 versus CD8 sorting errors, any sequence found in both subsets at a frequency ratio below 5:1 was removed. CDR3 nucleotide sequences shared by donor and recipient were removed because the origin of these sequences could not be assigned. Alloreactive clones required at least 2-fold expansion over unstimulated cells and minimum CFSE-low frequency of 0.002% (template counts) or 0.001% (read counts). Clones detected in sequenced pre-transplant spleen, lymph node, or MLR CFSE-low populations of the donor or recipient were defined as mappable. Cumulative frequency of alloreactive clones was calculated as a percentage of all sequences weighted by copy number. What TCRdb holds here is the immuneACCESS table cut down to in-frame rearrangements. Part of the clones is not present; checked against another copy, under half of the missing clones reflect an unresolved V gene, and the others are unexplained. V, J and clone size are those of that table, while D and trimming were read from the DNA. This sample has over 45,000 clones in its table, and about 94% of those were observed once. Approximately 0.4% of the sample lies in the top ten.

The clonotype comes from a human donor who was the organ donor for an intestinal transplant. The material was unstimulated CD4+ T cells sorted from spleen or lymph node cells, obtained before transplant. The chain links TRBV9 with TRBJ2-7; the D segment cannot be called with confidence. This receptor carries the CDR3 CASIKRQSYEQYF. The nucleotides are TGTGCCAGCATCAAAAGACAATCCTACGAGCAGTACTTC. Joined to the reference TRBV9 and TRBJ2-7 proteins, this CDR3 gives the full variable domain: DSGVTQTPKHLITATGQRVTLRCSPRSGDLSVYWYQQSLDQGLQFLIQYYNGEERAKGNILERFSAQQFPDLHSELNLSSLELGDSALYFCASIKRQSYEQYFGPGTRLTVT.